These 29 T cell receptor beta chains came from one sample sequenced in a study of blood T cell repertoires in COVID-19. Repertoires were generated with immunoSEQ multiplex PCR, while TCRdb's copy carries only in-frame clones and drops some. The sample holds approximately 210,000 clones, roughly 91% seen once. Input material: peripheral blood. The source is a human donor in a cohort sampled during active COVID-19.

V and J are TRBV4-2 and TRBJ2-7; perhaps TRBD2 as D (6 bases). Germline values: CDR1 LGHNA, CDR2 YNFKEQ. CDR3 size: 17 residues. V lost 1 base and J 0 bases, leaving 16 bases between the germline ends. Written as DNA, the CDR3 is TGTGCCAGCAGCCAAGGATTGGGACTCACTAGCTCCTACGAGCAGTACTTC. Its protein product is CASSQGLGLTSSYEQYF.

This CDR3 is CASSTDRIPYEQYF. The CDR3, as DNA: TGTGCCAGCTCCACCGACAGGATTCCCTACGAGCAGTACTTC. The chain joins TRBV27 to TRBJ2-7; weak D call: TRBD1 (6 bases). Germline CDR1 reads MNHEY; CDR2 reads SMNVEV (reference sequence). Trimming removed 8 bases at V and 2 bases at J, with 16 bases between. This CDR3 has 14 amino acids.

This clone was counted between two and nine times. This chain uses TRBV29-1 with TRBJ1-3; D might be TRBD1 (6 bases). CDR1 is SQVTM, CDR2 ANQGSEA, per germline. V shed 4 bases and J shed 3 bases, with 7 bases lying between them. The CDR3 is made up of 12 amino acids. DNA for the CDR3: TGCAGCGTTGCAGGGGATGGAAACACCATATATTTT. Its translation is CSVAGDGNTIYF.

The CDR3 here is CAWSVRQGWWSPLHF. CDR3 in DNA: TGTGCCTGGAGTGTAAGACAGGGTTGGTGGTCACCCCTCCACTTT. The J gene is TRBJ1-6, the V gene TRBV30; 7 positions match TRBD1. J lost 10 bases, V lost 0 bases, and 9 bases had no gene match. The CDR3 is made up of 15 amino acids. Germline CDR1 is GTSNPN and CDR2 is SVGIG (reference sequence).

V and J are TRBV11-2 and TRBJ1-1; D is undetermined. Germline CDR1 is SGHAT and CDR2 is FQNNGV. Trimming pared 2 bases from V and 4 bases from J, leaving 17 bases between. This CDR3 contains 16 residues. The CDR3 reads CASSLWSVREVTEAFF. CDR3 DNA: TGTGCCAGCAGCTTATGGTCAGTGAGGGAGGTCACTGAAGCTTTCTTT.

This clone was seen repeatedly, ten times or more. The DNA for the CDR3 is TGTGCCAGCAGCTTAGAGTCAGGAAACGAGCAGTACTTC. It specifies CASSLESGNEQYF. The J gene is TRBJ2-7, the V gene TRBV11-2; D not certain. The V and J ends lost 0 bases and 5 bases respectively, with 8 bases between them. The V gene's germline CDR1 is SGHAT and CDR2 FQNNGV. CDR3 size: 13 residues.

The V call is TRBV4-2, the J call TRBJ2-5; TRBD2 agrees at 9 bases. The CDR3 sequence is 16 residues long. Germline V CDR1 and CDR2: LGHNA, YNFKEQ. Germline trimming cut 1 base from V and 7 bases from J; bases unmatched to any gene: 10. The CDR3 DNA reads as TGTGCCAGCAGCCAAGTGTGGGCGGGAGGGTTGGCGACCCAGTACTTC. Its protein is CASSQVWAGGLATQYF.

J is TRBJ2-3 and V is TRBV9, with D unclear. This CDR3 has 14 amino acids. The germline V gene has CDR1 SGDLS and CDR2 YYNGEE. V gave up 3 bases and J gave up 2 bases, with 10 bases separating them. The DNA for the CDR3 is TGTGCCAGCAGCGCACGAAAACACACAGATACGCAGTATTTT. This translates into CASSARKHTDTQYF.

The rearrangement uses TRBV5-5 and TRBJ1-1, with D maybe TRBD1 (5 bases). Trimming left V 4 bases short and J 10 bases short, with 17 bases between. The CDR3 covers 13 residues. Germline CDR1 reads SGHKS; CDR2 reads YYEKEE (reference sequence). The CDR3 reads CASSQLEGLGAFF. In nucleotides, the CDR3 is TGTGCCAGCAGCCAATTGGAGGGGTTGGGAGCTTTCTTT.

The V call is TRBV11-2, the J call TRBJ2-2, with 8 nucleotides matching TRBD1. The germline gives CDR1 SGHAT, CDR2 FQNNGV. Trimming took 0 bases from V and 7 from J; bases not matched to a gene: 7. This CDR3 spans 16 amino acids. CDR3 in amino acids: CASSLDDRGWGGELFF. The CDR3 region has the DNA TGTGCCAGCAGCTTAGATGACAGGGGATGGGGCGGGGAGCTGTTTTTT.

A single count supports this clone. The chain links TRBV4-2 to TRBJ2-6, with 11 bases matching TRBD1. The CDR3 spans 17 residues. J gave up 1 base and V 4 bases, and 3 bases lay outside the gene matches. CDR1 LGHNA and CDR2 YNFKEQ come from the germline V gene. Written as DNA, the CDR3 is TGTGCCAGCAGCCCCGGACAGGGGGCATCTGGGGCCAACGTCCTGACTTTC. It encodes CASSPGQGASGANVLTF.

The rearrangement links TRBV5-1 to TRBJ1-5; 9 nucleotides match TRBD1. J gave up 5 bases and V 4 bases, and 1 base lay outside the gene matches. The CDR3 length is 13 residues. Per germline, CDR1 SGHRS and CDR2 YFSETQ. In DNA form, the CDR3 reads TGCGCCAGCAGCCGGACAGGGGATCAGCCCCAGCATTTT. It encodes CASSRTGDQPQHF.

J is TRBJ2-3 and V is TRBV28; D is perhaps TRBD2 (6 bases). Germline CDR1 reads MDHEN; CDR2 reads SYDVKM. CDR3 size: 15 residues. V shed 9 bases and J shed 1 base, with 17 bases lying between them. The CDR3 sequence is CASGAGTLGTDTQYF. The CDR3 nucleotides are TGTGCCAGTGGTGCCGGGACTTTAGGCACAGATACGCAGTATTTT.

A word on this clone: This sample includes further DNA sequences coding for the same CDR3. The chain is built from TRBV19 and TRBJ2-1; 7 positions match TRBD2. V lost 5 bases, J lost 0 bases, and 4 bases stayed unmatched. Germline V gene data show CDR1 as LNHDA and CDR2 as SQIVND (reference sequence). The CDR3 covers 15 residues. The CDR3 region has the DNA TGTGCCAGTAGTCGGGGCGGGAGCTCCTACAATGAGCAGTTCTTC. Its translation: CASSRGGSSYNEQFF.

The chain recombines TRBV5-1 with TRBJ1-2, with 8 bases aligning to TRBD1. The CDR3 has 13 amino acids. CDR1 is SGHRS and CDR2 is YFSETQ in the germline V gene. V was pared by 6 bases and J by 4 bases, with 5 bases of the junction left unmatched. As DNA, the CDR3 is TGCGCCAGCACTTCCGGACAGGGCTATGGCTACACCTTC. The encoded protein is CASTSGQGYGYTF.

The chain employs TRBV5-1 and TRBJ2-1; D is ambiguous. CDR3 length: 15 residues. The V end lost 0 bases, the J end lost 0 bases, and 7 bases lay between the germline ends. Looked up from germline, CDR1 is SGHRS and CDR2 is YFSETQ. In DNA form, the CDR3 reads TGCGCCAGCAGCTTGGGGGCAGGCTCCTACAATGAGCAGTTCTTC. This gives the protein CASSLGAGSYNEQFF.

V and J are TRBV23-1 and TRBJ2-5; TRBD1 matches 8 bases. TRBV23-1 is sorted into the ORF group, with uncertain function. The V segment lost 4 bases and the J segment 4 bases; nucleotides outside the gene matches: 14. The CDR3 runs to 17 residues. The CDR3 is CASSLKSGTGNRETQYF. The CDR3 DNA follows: TGCGCCAGCAGTCTAAAATCCGGGACAGGTAACCGAGAGACCCAGTACTTC.

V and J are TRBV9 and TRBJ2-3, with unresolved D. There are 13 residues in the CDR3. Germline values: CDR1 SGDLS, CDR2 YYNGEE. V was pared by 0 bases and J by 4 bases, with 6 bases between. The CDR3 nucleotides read TGTGCCAGCAGCGTAGCGAGTGCAGATACGCAGTATTTT. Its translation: CASSVASADTQYF. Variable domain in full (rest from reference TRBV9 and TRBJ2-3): DSGVTQTPKHLITATGQRVTLRCSPRSGDLSVYWYQQSLDQGLQFLIQYYNGEERAKGNILERFSAQQFPDLHSELNLSSLELGDSALYFCASSVASADTQYFGPGTRLTVL.

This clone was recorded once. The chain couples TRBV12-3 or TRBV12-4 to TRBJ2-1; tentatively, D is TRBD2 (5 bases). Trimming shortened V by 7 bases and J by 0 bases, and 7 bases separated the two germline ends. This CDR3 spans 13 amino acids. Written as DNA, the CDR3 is TGTGCCAGCACCCGGGACTCCTACAATGAGCAGTTCTTC. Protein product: CASTRDSYNEQFF.

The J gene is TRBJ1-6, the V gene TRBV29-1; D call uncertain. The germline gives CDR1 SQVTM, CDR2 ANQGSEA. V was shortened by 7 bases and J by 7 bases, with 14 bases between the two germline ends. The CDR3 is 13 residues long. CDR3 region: CSARRDWNSPLHF. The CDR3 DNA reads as TGCAGCGCCCGACGGGATTGGAATTCACCCCTCCACTTT.

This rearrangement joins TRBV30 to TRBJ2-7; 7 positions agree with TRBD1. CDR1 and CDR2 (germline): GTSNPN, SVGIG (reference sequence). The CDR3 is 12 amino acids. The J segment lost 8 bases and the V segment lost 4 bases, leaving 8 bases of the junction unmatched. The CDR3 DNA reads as TGTGCCTGGAACCCCGGACAGGATAAGCAGTACTTC. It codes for CAWNPGQDKQYF.

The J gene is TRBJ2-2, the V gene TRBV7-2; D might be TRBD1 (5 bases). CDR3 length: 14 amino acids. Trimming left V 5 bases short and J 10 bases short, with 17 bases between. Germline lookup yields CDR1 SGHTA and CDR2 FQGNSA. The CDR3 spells CASSLIAGIEELFF. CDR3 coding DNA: TGTGCCAGCAGCCTAATAGCAGGGATCGAGGAGCTGTTTTTT.

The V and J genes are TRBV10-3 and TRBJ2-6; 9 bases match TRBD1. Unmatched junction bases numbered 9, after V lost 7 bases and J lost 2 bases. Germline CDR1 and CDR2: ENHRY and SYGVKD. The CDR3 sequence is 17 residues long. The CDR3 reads CAITSGQGGPGANVLTF. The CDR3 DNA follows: TGTGCCATCACCTCGGGACAGGGAGGGCCTGGGGCCAACGTCCTGACTTTC.

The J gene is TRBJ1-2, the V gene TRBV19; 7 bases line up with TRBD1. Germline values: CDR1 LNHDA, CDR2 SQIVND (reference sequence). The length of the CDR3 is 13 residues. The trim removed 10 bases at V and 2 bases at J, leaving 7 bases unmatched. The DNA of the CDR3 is TGTGCCACCGCTCCGGGACAGAACTATGGCTACACCTTC. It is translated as CATAPGQNYGYTF.

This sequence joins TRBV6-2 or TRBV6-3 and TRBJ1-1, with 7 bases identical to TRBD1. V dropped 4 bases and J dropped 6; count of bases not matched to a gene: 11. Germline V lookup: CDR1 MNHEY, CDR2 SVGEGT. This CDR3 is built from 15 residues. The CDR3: CASSFRVGGSAEAFF. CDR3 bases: TGTGCCAGCAGTTTCCGGGTAGGGGGCAGCGCTGAAGCTTTCTTT.

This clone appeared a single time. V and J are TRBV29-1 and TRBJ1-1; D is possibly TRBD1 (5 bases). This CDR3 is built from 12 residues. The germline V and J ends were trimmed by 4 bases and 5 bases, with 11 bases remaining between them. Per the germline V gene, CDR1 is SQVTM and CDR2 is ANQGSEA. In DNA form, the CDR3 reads TGCAGCGTTGTAAACGGGGGAACTGAAGCTTTCTTT. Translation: CSVVNGGTEAFF. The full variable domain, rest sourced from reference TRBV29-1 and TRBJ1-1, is SAVISQKPSRDICQRGTSLTIQCQVDSQVTMMFWYRQQPGQSLTLIATANQGSEATYESGFVIDKFPISRPNLTFSTLTVSNMSPEDSSIYLCSVVNGGTEAFFGQGTRLTVV.

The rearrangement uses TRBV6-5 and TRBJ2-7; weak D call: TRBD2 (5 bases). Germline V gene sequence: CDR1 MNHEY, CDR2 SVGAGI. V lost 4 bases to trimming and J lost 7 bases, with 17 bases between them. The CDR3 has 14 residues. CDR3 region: CASSSRTRGGEQYF. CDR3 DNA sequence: TGTGCCAGCAGTTCCCGAACGAGAGGCGGGGAGCAGTACTTC.

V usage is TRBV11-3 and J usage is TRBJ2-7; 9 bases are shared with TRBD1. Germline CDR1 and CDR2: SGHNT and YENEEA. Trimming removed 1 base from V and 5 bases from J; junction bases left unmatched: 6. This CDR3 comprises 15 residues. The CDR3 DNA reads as TGTGCCAGCAGCTTAGGGGGACAGGGTTTCCACGAGCAGTACTTC. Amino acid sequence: CASSLGGQGFHEQYF.

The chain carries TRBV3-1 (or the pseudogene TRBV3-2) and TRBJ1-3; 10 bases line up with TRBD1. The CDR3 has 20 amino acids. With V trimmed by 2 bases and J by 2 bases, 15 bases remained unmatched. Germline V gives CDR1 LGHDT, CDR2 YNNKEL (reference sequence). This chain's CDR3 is CASSQQWRRDRGVAGNTIYF. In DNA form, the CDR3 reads TGTGCCAGCAGCCAACAGTGGCGCCGGGACAGGGGAGTTGCTGGAAACACCATATATTTT.